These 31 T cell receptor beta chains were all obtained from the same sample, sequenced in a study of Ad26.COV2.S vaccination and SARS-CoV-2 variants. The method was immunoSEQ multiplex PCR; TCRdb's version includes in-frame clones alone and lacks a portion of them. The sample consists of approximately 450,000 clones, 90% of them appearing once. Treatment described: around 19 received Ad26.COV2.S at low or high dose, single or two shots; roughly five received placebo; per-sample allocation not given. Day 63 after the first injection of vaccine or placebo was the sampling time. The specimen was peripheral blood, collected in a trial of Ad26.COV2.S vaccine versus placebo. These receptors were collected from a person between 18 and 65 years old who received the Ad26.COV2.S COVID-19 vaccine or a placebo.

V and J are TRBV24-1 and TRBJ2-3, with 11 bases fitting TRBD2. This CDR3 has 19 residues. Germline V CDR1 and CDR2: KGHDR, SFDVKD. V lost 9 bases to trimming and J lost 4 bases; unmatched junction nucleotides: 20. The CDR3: CATYGRSSGRFQGSDTQYF. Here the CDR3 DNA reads TGTGCCACCTATGGTAGGTCTAGCGGGAGGTTCCAAGGGTCAGATACGCAGTATTTT.

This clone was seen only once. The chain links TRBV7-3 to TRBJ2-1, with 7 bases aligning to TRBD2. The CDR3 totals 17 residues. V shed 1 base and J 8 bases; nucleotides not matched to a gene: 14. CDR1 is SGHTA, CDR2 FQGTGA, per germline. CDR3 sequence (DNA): TGTGCCAGCAGCTTAAACGGGGGGAACCGCCCCGGAGATGAGCAGTTCTTC. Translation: CASSLNGGNRPGDEQFF.

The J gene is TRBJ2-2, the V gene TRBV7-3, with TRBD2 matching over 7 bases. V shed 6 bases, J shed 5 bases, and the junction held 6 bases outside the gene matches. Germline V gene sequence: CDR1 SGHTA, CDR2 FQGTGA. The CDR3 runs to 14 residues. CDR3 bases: TGTGCCAGCAGTCTCGGGGGGTATACCGGGGAGCTGTTTTTT. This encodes CASSLGGYTGELFF.

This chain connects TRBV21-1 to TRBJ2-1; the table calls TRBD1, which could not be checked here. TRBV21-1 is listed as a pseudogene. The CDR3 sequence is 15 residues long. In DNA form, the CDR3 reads TGTGCCAGCAGCGCCCAGGGTAAGGCCTACAATGAGCAGTTCTTC. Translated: CASSAQGKAYNEQFF.

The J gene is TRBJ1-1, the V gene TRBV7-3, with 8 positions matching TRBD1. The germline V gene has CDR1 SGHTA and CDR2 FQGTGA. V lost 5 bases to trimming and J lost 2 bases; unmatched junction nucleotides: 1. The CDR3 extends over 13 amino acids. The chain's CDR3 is CASSDRGNTEAFF. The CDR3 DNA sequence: TGTGCCAGCAGCGACAGGGGCAACACTGAAGCTTTCTTT.

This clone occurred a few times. The CDR3 DNA follows: TGTGCCAGCAGTCTTAGGGGGTTTGGAAACACCATATATTTT. Its translation: CASSLRGFGNTIYF. The chain is built from TRBV6-5 and TRBJ1-3; weak D call: TRBD1 (6 bases). The V gene lost 5 bases and the J gene lost 3 bases, with 11 bases spanning the gap. The CDR3 is made up of 14 amino acids. CDR1 is MNHEY and CDR2 is SVGAGI in the germline V gene.

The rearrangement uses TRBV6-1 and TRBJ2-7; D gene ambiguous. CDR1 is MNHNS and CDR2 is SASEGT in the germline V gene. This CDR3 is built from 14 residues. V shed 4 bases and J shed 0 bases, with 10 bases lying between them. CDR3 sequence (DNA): TGTGCCAGCAGTGTAAGTGGATACTCCTACGAGCAGTACTTC. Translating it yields CASSVSGYSYEQYF.

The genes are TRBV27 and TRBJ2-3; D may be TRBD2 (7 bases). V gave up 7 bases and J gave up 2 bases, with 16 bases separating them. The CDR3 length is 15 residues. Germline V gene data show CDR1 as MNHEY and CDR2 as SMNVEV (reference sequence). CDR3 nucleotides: TGTGCCAGCAACAGGGCTAGCGGCCCCACAGATACGCAGTATTTT. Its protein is CASNRASGPTDTQYF.

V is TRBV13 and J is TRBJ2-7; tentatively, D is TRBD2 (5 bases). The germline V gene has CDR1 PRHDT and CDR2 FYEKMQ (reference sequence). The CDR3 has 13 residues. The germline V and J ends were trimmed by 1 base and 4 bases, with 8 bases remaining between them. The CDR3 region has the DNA TGTGCCAGCAGCTTAGAGGGCGGGTACGAGCAGTACTTC. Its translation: CASSLEGGYEQYF.

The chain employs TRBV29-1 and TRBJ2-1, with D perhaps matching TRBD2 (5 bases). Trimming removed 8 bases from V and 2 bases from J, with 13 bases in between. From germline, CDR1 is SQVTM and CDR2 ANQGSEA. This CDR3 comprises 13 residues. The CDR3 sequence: CSLTRAAYNEQFF. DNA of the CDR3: TGCAGCTTAACGCGGGCGGCCTACAATGAGCAGTTCTTC.

The CDR3 region is CASSPPGLSLTEAFF. The CDR3 nucleotides read TGTGCCAGCAGTCCCCCGGGGTTATCTTTAACTGAAGCTTTCTTT. The chain links TRBV28 to TRBJ1-1, with D uncertain. Trimming shortened V by 5 bases and J by 5 bases, and 18 bases separated the two germline ends. The CDR3 covers 15 residues. CDR1 and CDR2 (germline): MDHEN, SYDVKM.

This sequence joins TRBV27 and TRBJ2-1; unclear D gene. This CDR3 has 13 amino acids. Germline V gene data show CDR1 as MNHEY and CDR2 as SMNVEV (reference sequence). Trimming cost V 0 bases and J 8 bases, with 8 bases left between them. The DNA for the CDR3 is TGTGCCAGCAGTTTATCGATCATCTATGAGCAGTTCTTC. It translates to CASSLSIIYEQFF.

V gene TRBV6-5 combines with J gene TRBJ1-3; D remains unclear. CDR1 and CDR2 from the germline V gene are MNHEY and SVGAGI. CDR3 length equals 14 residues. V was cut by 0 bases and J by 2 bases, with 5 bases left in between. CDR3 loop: CASSYSSTGNTIYF. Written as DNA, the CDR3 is TGTGCCAGCAGTTACTCGAGTACTGGAAACACCATATATTTT.

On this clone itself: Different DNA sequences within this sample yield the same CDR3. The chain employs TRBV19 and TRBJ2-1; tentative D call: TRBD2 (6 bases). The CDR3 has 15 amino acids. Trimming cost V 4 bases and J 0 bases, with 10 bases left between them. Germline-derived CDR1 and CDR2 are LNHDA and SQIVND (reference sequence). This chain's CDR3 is CASSSSGSSYNEQFF. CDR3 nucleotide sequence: TGTGCCAGTAGTAGTAGCGGAAGCTCCTACAATGAGCAGTTCTTC.

CDR3 sequence: CAIAFRTVNTGELFF. The CDR3 coding sequence is TGTGCCATCGCCTTTAGGACAGTGAACACCGGGGAGCTGTTTTTT. The chain combines TRBV19 with TRBJ2-2, with D possibly TRBD1 on 6 matching bases. CDR3 length: 15 amino acids. Trimming removed 10 bases from V and 1 base from J, with 16 bases in between. Germline CDR1 is LNHDA and CDR2 is SQIVND (reference sequence).

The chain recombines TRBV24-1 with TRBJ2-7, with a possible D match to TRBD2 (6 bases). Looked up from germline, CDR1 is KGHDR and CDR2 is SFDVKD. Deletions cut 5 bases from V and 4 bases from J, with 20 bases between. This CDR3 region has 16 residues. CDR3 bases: TGTGCCACCAGTGCCTCCCCGCCGGAGGGTGGATACGAGCAGTACTTC. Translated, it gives CATSASPPEGGYEQYF.

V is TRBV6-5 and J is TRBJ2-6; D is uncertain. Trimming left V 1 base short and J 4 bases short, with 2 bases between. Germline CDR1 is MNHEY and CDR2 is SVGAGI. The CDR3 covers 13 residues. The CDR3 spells CASSYLGANVLTF. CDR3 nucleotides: TGTGCCAGCAGTTACTTAGGGGCCAACGTCCTGACTTTC.

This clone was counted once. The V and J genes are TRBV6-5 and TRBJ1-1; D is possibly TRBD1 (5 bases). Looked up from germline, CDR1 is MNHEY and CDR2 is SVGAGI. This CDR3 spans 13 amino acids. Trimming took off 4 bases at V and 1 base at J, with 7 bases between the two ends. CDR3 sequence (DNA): TGTGCCAGCAGTTTTGGACAGAACACTGAAGCTTTCTTT. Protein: CASSFGQNTEAFF.

CDR3 protein: CATSDLSGEGETQYF. Here the CDR3 DNA reads TGTGCCACCAGTGATTTATCAGGGGAGGGGGAGACCCAGTACTTC. This rearrangement joins TRBV24-1 to TRBJ2-5, with a possible D match to TRBD2 (7 bases). The germline V gene has CDR1 KGHDR and CDR2 SFDVKD. Trimming removed 1 base at V and 5 bases at J, with 13 bases between. The CDR3 extends over 15 amino acids.

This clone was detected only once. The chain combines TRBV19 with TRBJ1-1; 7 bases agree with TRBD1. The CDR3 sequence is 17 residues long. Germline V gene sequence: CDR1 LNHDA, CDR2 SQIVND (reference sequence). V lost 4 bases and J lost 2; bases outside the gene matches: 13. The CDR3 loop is CASSRATLGTANTEAFF. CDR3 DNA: TGTGCCAGTAGTAGAGCGACGTTGGGGACAGCTAACACTGAAGCTTTCTTT. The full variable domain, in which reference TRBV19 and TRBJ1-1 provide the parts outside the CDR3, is DGGITQSPKYLFRKEGQNVTLSCEQNLNHDAMYWYRQDPGQGLRLIYYSQIVNDFQKGDIAEGYSVSREKKESFPLTVTSAQKNPTAFYLCASSRATLGTANTEAFFGQGTRLTVV.

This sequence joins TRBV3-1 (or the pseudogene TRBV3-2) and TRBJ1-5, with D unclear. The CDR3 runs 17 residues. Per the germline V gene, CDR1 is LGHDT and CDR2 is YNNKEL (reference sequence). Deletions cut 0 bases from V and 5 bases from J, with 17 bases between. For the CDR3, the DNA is TGTGCCAGCAGCCAAGAAGGGTCGAAAGGGTTCCATCAGCCCCAGCATTTT. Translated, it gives CASSQEGSKGFHQPQHF.

CDR3 bases: TGTGCCAGCAGTTACGGGACTAGCGGAGACAATGAGCAGTTCTTC. This encodes CASSYGTSGDNEQFF. The gene calls are TRBV27 and TRBJ2-1; 11 bases match TRBD2. CDR3 length: 15 amino acids. The V segment lost 4 bases and the J segment 5 bases; nucleotides outside the gene matches: 4. The germline V gene has CDR1 MNHEY and CDR2 SMNVEV (reference sequence).

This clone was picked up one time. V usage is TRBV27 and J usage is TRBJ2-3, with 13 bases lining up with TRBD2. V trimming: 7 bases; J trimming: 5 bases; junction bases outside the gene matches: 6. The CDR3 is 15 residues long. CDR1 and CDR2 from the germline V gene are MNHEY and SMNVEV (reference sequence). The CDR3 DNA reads TGTGCCAGCACCCCCCGACTAGCGGGAGGAGATACGCAGTATTTT. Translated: CASTPRLAGGDTQYF.

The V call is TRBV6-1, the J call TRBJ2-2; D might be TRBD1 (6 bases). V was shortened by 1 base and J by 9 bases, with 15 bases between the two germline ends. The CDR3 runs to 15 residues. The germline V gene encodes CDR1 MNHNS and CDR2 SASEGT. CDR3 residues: CASSEVGQPVRELFF. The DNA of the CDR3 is TGTGCCAGCAGTGAAGTGGGACAACCAGTTAGGGAGCTGTTTTTT.

The CDR3 DNA follows: TGCAGCGTTGTGCCTTTTAGGCTAGCGGGATCCTACGAGCAGTACTTC. Encoded protein: CSVVPFRLAGSYEQYF. V gene TRBV29-1 combines with J gene TRBJ2-7, with 9 bases fitting TRBD2. Germline trimming cut 4 bases from V and 1 base from J; bases unmatched to any gene: 11. The germline gives CDR1 SQVTM, CDR2 ANQGSEA. The CDR3 is 16 amino acids.

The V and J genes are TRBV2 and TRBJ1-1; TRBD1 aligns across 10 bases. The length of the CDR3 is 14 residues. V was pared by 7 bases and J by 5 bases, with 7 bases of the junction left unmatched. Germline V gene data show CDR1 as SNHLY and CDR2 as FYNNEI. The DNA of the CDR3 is TGTGCCAGCACCGGACAGGGGGTAGGGACTGAAGCTTTCTTT. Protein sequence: CASTGQGVGTEAFF. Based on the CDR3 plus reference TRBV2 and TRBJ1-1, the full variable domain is EPEVTQTPSHQVTQMGQEVILRCVPISNHLYFYWYRQILGQKVEFLVSFYNNEISEKSEIFDDQFSVERPDGSNFTLKIRSTKLEDSAMYFCASTGQGVGTEAFFGQGTRLTVV.

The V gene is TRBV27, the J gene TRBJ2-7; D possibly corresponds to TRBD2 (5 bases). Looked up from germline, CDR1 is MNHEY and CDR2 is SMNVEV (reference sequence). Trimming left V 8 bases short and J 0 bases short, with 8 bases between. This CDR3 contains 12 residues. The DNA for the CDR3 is TGTGCCAGCGGACTCGCCTCCTACGAGCAGTACTTC. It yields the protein CASGLASYEQYF.

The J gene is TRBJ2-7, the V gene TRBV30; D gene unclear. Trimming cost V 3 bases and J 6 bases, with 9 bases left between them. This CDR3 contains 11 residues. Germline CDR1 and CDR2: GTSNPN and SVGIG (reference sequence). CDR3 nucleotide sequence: TGTGCCTGGAGCCCCAAATCCGAGCAGTACTTC. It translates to CAWSPKSEQYF.

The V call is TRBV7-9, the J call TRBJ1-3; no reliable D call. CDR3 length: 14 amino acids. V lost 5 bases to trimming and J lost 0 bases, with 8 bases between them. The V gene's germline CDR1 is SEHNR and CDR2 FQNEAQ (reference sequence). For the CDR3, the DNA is TGTGCCAGCAGCCCTACATCCTCTGGAAACACCATATATTTT. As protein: CASSPTSSGNTIYF. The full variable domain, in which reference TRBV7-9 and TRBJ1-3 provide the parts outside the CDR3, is DTGVSQNPRHKITKRGQNVTFRCDPISEHNRLYWYRQTLGQGPEFLTYFQNEAQLEKSRLLSDRFSAERPKGSFSTLEIQRTEQGDSAMYLCASSPTSSGNTIYFGEGSWLTVV.

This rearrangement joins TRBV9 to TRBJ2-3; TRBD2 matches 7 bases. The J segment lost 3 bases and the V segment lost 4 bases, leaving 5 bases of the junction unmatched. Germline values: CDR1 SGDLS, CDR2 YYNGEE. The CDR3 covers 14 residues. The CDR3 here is CASSPRLATDTQYF. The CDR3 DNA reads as TGTGCCAGCAGCCCACGACTAGCTACAGATACGCAGTATTTT.

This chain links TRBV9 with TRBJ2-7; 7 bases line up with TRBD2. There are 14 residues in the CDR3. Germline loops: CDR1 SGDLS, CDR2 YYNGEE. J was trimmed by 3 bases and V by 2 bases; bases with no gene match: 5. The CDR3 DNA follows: TGTGCCAGCAGCGTTGGACTAGGAAGCTACGAGCAGTACTTC. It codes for CASSVGLGSYEQYF.